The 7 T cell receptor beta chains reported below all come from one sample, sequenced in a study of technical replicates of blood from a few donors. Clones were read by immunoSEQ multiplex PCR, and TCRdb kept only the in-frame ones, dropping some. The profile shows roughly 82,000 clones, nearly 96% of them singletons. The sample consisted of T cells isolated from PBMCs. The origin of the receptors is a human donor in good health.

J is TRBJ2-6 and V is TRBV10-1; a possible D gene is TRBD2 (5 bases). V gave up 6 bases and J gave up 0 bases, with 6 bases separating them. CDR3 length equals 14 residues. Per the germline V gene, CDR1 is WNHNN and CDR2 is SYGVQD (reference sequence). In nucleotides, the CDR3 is TGCGCCAGCAGGGACTGCTCTGGGGCCAACGTCCTGACTTTC. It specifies CASRDCSGANVLTF.

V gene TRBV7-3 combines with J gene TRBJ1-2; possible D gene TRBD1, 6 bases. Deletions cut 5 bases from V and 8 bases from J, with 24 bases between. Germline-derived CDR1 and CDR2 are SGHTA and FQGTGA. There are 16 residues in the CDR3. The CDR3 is CASSPSTAITGYGYTF. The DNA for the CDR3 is TGTGCCAGCAGCCCTTCCACAGCTATAACAGGGTACGGCTACACCTTC. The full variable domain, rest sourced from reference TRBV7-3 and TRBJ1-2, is GAGVSQTPSNKVTEKGKYVELRCDPISGHTALYWYRQSLGQGPEFLIYFQGTGAADDSGLPNDRFFAVRPEGSVSTLKIQRTERGDSAVYLCASSPSTAITGYGYTFGSGTRLTVV.

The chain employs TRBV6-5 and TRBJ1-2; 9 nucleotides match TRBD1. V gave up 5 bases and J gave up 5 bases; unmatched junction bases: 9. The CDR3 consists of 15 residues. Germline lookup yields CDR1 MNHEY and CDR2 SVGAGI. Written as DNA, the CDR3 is TGTGCCAGCAGTGCTCCGACAGGGGGTGCGTATGGCTACACCTTC. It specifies CASSAPTGGAYGYTF.

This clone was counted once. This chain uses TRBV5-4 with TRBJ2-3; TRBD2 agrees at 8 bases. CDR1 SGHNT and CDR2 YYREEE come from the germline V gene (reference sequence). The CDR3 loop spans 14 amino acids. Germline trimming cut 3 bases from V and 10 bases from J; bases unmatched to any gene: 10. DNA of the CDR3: TGTGCCAGCAGCTCGGAGCTAGCGGGCACGGCGCAGTATTTT. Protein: CASSSELAGTAQYF.

CDR3 residues: CASSFRLANTGELFF. The CDR3 region has the DNA TGTGCCAGCAGCTTTAGACTCGCGAACACCGGGGAGCTGTTTTTT. This chain links TRBV11-2 with TRBJ2-2; unclear D gene. The CDR3 contains 15 residues. Germline CDR1 and CDR2: SGHAT and FQNNGV. V shed 3 bases and J shed 0 bases, with 8 bases lying between them.

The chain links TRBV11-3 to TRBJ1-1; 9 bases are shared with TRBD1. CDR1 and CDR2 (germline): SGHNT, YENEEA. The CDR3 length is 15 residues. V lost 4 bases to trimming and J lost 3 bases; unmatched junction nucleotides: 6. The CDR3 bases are TGTGCCAGCAGCTCGGGCAGACAGGGGGACACTGAAGCTTTCTTT. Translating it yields CASSSGRQGDTEAFF.

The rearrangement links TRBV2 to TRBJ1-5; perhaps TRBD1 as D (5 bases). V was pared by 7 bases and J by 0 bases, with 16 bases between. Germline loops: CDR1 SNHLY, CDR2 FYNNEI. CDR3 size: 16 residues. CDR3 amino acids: CASNFETVNSNQPQHF. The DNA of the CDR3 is TGTGCCAGCAATTTCGAGACAGTTAATAGCAATCAGCCCCAGCATTTT.